This TCR beta chain was observed in a study of blood T cells in healthy people across ages. A remark on this clonotype: The junction differs from germline at one of its ends, possibly a read error.

Alongside a J-beta primer mix, a sample-barcoded 5' primer served in a second PCR lasting about 7 to 12 cycles. TCRdb processed the 5' RACE reads anew with MiXCR; each CDR3 protein has one entry. Here the sample spans roughly 2 million distinct CDR3 sequences, about 49% being singletons. The CDR3 consists of 16 residues. Germline CDR1 reads DFQATT; CDR2 reads SNEGSKA (reference sequence). This TCR was recovered from a middle-aged woman in good health. The V and J genes are TRBV20-1 and TRBJ2-1; D may be TRBD2 (6 bases). Sequenced sample: blood. The CDR3 spells CSVRDIGRNSYNEQFF. CDR3 bases: TGCAGTGTTAGAGATATAGGGAGGAACTCCTACAATGAGCAGTTCTTC.